This section outlines one TCR beta chain sequence together with its context. Its target is unknown. This sample is part of a study of T cells in localized non-small cell lung cancer. Overall study results and limits: Uninvolved adjacent lung had higher T cell clonality than tumor and all other tissues. A denser population of T cells in blood accompanied longer overall survival. A median of roughly 50 of the top 100 tumor clones appeared in adjacent lung, which was paired and uninvolved.

TCRdb's copy holds only in-frame clones and misses some; the assay was immunoSEQ multiplex PCR. Here the sample spans 20,000 to 25,000 clones, around 90% being singletons. The CDR3 has 16 amino acids. From germline, CDR1 is SGHRS and CDR2 YFSETQ. With V trimmed by 0 bases and J by 3 bases, 6 bases remained unmatched. This material consisted of peripheral blood, taken before any cancer treatment. V gene TRBV5-1 combines with J gene TRBJ2-7; TRBD2 matches 10 bases. The TCR originated in an older male donor with stage I lung adenocarcinoma. The CDR3 loop reads CASSLGLGLALYEQYF. In DNA form, the CDR3 reads TGCGCCAGCAGCTTGGGCCTGGGACTAGCGCTCTACGAGCAGTACTTC.